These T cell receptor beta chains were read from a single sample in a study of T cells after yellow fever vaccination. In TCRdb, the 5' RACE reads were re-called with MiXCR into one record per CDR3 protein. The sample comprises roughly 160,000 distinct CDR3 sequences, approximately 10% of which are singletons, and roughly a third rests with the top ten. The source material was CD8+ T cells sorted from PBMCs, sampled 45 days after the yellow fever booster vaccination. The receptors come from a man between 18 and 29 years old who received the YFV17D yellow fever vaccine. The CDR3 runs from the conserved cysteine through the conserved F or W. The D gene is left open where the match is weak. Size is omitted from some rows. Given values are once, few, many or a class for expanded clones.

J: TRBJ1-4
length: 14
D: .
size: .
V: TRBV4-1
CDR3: CASSQVEQGEKLFF
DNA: TGCGCCAGCAGCCAAGTTGAACAGGGTGAAAAACTGTTTTTT

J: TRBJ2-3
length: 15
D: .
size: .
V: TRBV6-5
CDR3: CASSSRGLSTDTQYF
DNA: TGTGCCAGCAGCTCCCGCGGCTTGAGCACAGATACGCAGTATTTT

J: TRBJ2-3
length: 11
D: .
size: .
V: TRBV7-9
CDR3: CASSSGWPQYF
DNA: TGTGCCAGCAGCTCAGGATGGCCGCAGTATTTT

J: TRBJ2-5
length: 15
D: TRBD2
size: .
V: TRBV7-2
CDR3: CASSSLGGTLETQYF
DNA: TGTGCCAGCAGCTCCCTCGGGGGGACGTTAGAGACCCAGTACTTC

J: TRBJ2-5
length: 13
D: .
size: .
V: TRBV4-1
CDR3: CASSHPEQVTQYF
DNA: TGCGCCAGCAGCCACCCCGAACAAGTGACCCAGTACTTC

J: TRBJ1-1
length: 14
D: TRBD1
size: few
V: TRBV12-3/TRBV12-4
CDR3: CASKQTGLNTEAFF
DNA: TGTGCCAGCAAACAGACAGGGTTGAACACTGAAGCTTTCTTT

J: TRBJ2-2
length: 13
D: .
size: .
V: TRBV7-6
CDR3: CASGGLYTGELFF
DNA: TGTGCCAGCGGGGGGCTCTACACCGGGGAGCTGTTTTTT

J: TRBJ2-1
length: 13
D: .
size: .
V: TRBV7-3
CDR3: CASSSEAGSEQFF
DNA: TGTGCCAGCAGCTCCGAGGCGGGGAGTGAGCAGTTCTTC

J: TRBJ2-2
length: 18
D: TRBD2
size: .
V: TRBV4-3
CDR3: CASSQDLFGGANTGELFF
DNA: TGCGCCAGCAGCCAAGATCTATTCGGGGGGGCGAACACCGGGGAGCTGTTTTTT

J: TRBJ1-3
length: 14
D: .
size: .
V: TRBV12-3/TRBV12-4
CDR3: CASSFGGTGNTIYF
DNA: TGTGCCAGCAGTTTCGGGGGGACCGGAAACACCATATATTTT

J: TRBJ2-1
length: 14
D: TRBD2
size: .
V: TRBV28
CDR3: CASSFGLAGNEQFF
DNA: TGTGCCAGCAGTTTCGGACTAGCGGGAAATGAGCAGTTCTTC

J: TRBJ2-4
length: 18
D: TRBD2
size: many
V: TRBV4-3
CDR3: CASSQGPSGGDGKNIQYF
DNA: TGCGCCAGCAGCCAAGGACCTAGCGGGGGGGATGGCAAAAACATTCAGTACTTC

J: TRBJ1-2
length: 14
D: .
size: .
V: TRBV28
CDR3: CASSLSGTYYGYTF
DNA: TGTGCCAGCAGTTTATCCGGGACGTACTATGGCTACACCTTC

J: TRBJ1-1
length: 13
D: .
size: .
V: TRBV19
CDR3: CASSTNRGQRAFF
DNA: TGTGCCAGTAGTACGAACCGGGGCCAGAGGGCTTTCTTT

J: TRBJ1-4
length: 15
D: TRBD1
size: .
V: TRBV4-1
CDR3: CASSHRQGRNEKLFF
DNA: TGCGCCAGCAGCCACCGACAGGGCCGTAATGAAAAACTGTTTTTT

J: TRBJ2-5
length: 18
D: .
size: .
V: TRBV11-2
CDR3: CASSSPPFRDRRRETQYF
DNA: TGTGCCAGCAGCTCCCCCCCGTTCCGGGACCGAAGGCGGGAGACCCAGTACTTC

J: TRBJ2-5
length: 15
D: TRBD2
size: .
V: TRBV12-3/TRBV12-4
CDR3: CASSSGTSHQETQYF
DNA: TGTGCCAGCAGTTCCGGGACTAGCCACCAAGAGACCCAGTACTTC

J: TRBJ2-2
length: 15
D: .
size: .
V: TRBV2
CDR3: CASTPKSDNTGELFF
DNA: TGTGCCAGCACGCCGAAATCCGATAACACCGGGGAGCTGTTTTTT

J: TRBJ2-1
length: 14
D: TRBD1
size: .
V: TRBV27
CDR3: CASNRQGSYNEQFF
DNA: TGTGCCAGCAATCGACAGGGCTCCTACAATGAGCAGTTCTTC

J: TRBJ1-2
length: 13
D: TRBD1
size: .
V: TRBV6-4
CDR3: CASRTGVPGGYTF
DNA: TGTGCCAGCAGGACAGGGGTCCCGGGGGGCTACACCTTC

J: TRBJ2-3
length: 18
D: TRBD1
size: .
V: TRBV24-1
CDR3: CATSDSRRDRGSTDTQYF
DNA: TGTGCCACCAGTGATTCCCGAAGGGACAGGGGGTCGACAGATACGCAGTATTTT

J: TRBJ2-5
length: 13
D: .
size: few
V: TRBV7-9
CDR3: CASSSWGQETQYF
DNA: TGTGCCAGCAGCTCCTGGGGTCAAGAGACCCAGTACTTC

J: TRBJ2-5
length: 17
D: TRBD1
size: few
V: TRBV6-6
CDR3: CASSYPPGQDSRETQYF
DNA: TGTGCCAGCAGTTACCCACCGGGACAGGACAGCAGGGAGACCCAGTACTTC

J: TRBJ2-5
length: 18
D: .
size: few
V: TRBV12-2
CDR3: CASRSKSGWLHTQETQYF
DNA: TGTGCAAGTCGCTCCAAATCGGGATGGTTGCACACCCAAGAGACCCAGTACTTC

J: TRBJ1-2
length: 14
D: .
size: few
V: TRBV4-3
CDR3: CASSPDWGDYGYTF
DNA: TGCGCCAGCAGCCCTGACTGGGGGGACTATGGCTACACCTTC

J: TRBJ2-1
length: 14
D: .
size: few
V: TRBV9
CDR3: CASSVEGGYNEQFF
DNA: TGTGCCAGCAGCGTAGAGGGGGGTTACAATGAGCAGTTCTTC

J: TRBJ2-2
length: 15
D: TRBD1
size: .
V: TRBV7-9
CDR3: CASSSWTGGSGELFF
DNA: TGTGCCAGCAGCTCCTGGACAGGGGGCTCCGGGGAGCTGTTTTTT

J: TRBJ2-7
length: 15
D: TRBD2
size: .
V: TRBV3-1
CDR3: CASSQSGLAWDEQYF
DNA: TGTGCCAGCAGCCAATCGGGACTAGCGTGGGACGAGCAGTACTTC

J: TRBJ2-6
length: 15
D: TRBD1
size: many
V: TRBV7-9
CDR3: CASSAPLDRDDVLTF
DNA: TGTGCCAGCAGCGCGCCTCTCGACAGGGACGACGTCCTGACTTTC

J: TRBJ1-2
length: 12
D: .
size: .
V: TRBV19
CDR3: CASSHENYGYTF
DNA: TGTGCCAGTAGTCATGAGAACTATGGCTACACCTTC

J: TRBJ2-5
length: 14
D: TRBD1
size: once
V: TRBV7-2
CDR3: CASRNTGGGETQYF
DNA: TGTGCCAGCAGAAATACAGGGGGCGGAGAGACCCAGTACTTC

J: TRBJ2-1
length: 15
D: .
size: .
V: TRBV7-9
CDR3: CASSPRTLPYNEQFF
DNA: TGTGCCAGCAGCCCACGGACCCTCCCCTACAATGAGCAGTTCTTC

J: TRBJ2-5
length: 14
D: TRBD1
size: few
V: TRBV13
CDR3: CASSRRDREETQYF
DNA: TGTGCCAGCAGCCGTAGGGACAGAGAAGAGACCCAGTACTTC

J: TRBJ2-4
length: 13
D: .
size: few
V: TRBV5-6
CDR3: CASSLAAENIQYF
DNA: TGTGCCAGCAGCTTGGCCGCGGAAAACATTCAGTACTTC

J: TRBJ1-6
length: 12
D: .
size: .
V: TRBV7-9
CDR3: CASSRAGEPLHF
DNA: TGTGCCAGCAGCCGCGCTGGTGAACCCCTCCACTTT

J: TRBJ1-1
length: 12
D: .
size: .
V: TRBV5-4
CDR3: CASSGPQGLAFF
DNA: TGTGCCAGCAGTGGGCCGCAGGGATTGGCTTTCTTT

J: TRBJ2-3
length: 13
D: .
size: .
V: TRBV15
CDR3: CATSPYITDTQYF
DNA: TGTGCCACCAGCCCCTACATCACAGATACGCAGTATTTT

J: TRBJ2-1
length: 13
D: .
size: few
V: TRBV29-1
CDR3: CSAIRVMEDEQFF
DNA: TGCAGCGCAATTCGGGTAATGGAGGATGAGCAGTTCTTC

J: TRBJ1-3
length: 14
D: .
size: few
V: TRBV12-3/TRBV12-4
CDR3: CASSSAGGGNTIYF
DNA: TGTGCCAGCAGTTCGGCAGGAGGAGGAAACACCATATATTTT

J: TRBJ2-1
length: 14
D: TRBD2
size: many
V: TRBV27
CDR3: CASSFAGGNNEQFF
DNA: TGTGCCAGCAGTTTTGCGGGGGGGAACAATGAGCAGTTCTTC

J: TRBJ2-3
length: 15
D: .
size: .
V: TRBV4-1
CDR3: CASSQVASRTDTQYF
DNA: TGCGCCAGCAGCCAAGTAGCAAGCCGCACAGATACGCAGTATTTT

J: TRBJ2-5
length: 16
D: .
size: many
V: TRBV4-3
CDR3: CASSQATGYGIETQYF
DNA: TGCGCCAGCAGCCAAGCAACAGGATATGGGATAGAGACCCAGTACTTC

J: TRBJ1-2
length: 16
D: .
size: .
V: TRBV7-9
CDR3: CASSSTDTRRYYGYTF
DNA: TGTGCCAGCAGCTCGACGGACACCCGCCGCTACTATGGCTACACCTTC

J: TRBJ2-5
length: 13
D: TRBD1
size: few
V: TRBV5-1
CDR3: CASSLGTEETQYF
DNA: TGCGCCAGCAGCCTTGGGACAGAAGAGACCCAGTACTTC

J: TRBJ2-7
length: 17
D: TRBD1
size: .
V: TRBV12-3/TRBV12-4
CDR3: CASSTLDRDGLSYEQYF
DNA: TGTGCCAGCAGCACATTAGACAGGGATGGCCTCTCCTACGAGCAGTACTTC

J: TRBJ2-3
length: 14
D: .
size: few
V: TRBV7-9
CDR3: CATLPGAPGYTQYF
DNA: TGTGCCACCTTACCGGGGGCCCCGGGGTATACGCAGTATTTT

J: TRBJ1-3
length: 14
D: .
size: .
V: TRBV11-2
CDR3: CASRRGSSGNTIYF
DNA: TGTGCCAGCCGCCGGGGGAGCTCTGGAAACACCATATATTTT

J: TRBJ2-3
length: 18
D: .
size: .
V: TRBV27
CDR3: CASSPQWRAPPITDTQYF
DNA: TGTGCCAGCAGTCCCCAATGGAGGGCCCCTCCAATCACAGATACGCAGTATTTT

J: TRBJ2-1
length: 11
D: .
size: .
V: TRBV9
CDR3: CASSGSHEQFF
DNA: TGTGCCAGCAGCGGGAGCCATGAGCAGTTCTTC

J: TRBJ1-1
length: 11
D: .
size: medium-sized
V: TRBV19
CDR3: CASGRGTEAFF
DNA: TGTGCCAGTGGACGTGGTACTGAAGCTTTCTTT

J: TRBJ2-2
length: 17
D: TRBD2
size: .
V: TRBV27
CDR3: CASSRVSGGPNTGELFF
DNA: TGTGCCAGCAGCCGTGTTAGCGGGGGGCCTAACACCGGGGAGCTGTTTTTT

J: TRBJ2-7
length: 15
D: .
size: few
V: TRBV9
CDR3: CASSGTGTKGGEQYF
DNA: TGTGCCAGCAGCGGCACCGGGACGAAAGGGGGAGAGCAGTACTTC

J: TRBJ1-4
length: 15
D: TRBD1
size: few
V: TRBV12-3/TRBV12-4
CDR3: CASRLTGGDRGKLFF
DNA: TGTGCCAGCAGACTGACAGGGGGCGATAGGGGAAAACTGTTTTTT

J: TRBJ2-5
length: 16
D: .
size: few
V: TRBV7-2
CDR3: CASSLPGGNLVETQYF
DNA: TGTGCCAGCAGCTTACCAGGTGGTAATTTGGTTGAGACCCAGTACTTC

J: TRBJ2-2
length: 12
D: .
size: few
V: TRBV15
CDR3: CATKPFTGELFF
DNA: TGTGCCACCAAGCCTTTCACCGGGGAGCTGTTTTTT

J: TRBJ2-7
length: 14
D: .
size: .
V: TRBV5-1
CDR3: CASSWDASSYEQYF
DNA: TGCGCCAGCAGCTGGGACGCCTCCTCCTACGAGCAGTACTTC

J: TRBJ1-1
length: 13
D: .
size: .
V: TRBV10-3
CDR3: CAISQGGNTEAFF
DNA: TGTGCCATAAGCCAGGGCGGGAACACTGAAGCTTTCTTT

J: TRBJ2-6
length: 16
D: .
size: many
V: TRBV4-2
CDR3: CASSQHTGTGANVLTF
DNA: TGTGCCAGCAGCCAACACACAGGGACCGGGGCCAACGTCCTGACTTTC

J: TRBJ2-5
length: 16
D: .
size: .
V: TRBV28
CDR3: CASSITTGRPQETQYF
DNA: TGTGCCAGCAGTATAACCACGGGACGACCCCAAGAGACCCAGTACTTC

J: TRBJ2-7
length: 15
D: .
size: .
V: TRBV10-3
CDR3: CAISESELFPYEQYF
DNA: TGTGCCATCAGTGAGTCCGAACTCTTCCCCTACGAGCAGTACTTC